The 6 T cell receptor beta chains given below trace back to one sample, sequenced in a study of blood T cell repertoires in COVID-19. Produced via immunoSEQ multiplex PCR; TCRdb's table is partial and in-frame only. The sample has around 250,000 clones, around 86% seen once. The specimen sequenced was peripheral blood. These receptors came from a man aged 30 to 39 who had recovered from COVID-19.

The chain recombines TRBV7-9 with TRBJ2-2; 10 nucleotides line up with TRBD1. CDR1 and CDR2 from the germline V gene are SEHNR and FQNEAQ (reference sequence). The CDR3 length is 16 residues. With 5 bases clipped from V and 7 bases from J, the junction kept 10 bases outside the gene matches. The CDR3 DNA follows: TGTGCCAGCAGCGCCGACAGGGGGCGAAGTAACGGGGAGCTGTTTTTT. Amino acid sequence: CASSADRGRSNGELFF.

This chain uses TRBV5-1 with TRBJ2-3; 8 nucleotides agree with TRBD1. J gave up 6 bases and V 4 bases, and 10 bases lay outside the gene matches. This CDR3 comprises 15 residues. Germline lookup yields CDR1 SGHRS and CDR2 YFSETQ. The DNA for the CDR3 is TGCGCCAGCAGCCCTCGAGGTAGACAGGGGGATACGCAGTATTTT. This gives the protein CASSPRGRQGDTQYF.

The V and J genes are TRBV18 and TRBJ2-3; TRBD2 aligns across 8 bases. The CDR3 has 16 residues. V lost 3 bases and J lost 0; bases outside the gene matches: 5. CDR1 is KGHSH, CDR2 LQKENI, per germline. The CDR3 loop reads CASSPLAGSSTDTQYF. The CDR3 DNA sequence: TGTGCCAGCTCACCTTTAGCGGGGTCTAGCACAGATACGCAGTATTTT. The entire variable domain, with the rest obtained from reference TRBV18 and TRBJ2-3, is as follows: NAGVMQNPRHLVRRRGQEARLRCSPMKGHSHVYWYRQLPEEGLKFMVYLQKENIIDESGMPKERFSAEFPKEGPSILRIQQVVRGDSAAYFCASSPLAGSSTDTQYFGPGTRLTVL.

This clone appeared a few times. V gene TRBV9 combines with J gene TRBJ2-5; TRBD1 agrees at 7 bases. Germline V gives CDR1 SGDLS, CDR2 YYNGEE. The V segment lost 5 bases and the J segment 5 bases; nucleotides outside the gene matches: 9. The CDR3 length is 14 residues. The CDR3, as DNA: TGTGCCAGCAGTCCCCCCACAGGGGTGGAGACCCAGTACTTC. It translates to CASSPPTGVETQYF. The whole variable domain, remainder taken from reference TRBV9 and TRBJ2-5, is DSGVTQTPKHLITATGQRVTLRCSPRSGDLSVYWYQQSLDQGLQFLIQYYNGEERAKGNILERFSAQQFPDLHSELNLSSLELGDSALYFCASSPPTGVETQYFGPGTRLLVL.

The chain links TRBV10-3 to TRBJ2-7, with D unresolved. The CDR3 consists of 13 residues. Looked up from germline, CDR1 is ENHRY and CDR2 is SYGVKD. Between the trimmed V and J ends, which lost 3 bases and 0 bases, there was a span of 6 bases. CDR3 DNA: TGTGCCATCAGTGAAACAACCTCCTACGAGCAGTACTTC. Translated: CAISETTSYEQYF.

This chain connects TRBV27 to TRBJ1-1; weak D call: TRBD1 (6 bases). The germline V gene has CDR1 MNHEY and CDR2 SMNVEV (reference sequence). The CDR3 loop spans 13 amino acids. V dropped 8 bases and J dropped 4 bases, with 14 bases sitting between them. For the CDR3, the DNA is TGTGCCAGCGGACTAGGGGGAGTCACTGAAGCTTTCTTT. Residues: CASGLGGVTEAFF.